The entry that follows covers one T cell receptor beta chain sequence. V was pared by 6 bases and J by 6 bases, with 21 bases between. CDR3 length: 16 amino acids. The germline gives CDR1 MDHEN, CDR2 SYDVKM. Authors' methods: Reference gene primers were amplified, and this amplification served to estimate nucleated cell counts. The repertoire was sequenced with immunoSEQ multiplex PCR; TCRdb's copy has only in-frame clones and lacks some. V and J calls and clone size are given by that table; D and trimming were obtained from the DNA. The sample shows over 50,000 clones, 88% of them seen only once. This sample is drawn from a study of blood T cell repertoires in COVID-19. Study context: Samples representing acute and convalescent COVID-19 were sourced from the United States, Italy and Spain.

Sequenced sample: peripheral blood. The TCR comes from a human donor in a cohort sampled during active COVID-19. The J gene is TRBJ1-5, the V gene TRBV28; D perhaps matches TRBD1 (6 bases). For the CDR3, the DNA is TGTGCCAGCAGCTTCACTGGGCAGGGGATAAGTCAGCCCCAGCATTTT. As protein: CASSFTGQGISQPQHF.